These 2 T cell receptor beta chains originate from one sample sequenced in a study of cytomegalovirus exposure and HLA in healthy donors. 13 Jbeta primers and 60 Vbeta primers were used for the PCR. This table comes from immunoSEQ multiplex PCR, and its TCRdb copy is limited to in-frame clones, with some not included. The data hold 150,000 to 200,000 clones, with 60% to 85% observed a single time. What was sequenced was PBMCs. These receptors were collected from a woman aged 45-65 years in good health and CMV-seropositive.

The CDR3 here is CASSVGSGGSNRQETQYF. The CDR3 nucleotides are TGTGCCAGCAGCGTAGGAAGCGGGGGGTCGAACCGCCAAGAGACCCAGTACTTC. The rearrangement uses TRBV9 and TRBJ2-5, with 9 bases aligning to TRBD2. The V and J ends lost 0 bases and 1 base, in that order; junction bases with no gene match: 10. This CDR3 is built from 18 residues. Germline V gene sequence: CDR1 SGDLS, CDR2 YYNGEE.

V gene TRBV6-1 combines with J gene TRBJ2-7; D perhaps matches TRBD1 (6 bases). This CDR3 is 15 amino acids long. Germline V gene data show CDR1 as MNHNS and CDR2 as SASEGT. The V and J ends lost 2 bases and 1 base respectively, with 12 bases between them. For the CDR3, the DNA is TGTGCCAGCAGTGAAAGCAGGGGCTGGTCCTACGAGCAGTACTTC. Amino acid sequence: CASSESRGWSYEQYF.